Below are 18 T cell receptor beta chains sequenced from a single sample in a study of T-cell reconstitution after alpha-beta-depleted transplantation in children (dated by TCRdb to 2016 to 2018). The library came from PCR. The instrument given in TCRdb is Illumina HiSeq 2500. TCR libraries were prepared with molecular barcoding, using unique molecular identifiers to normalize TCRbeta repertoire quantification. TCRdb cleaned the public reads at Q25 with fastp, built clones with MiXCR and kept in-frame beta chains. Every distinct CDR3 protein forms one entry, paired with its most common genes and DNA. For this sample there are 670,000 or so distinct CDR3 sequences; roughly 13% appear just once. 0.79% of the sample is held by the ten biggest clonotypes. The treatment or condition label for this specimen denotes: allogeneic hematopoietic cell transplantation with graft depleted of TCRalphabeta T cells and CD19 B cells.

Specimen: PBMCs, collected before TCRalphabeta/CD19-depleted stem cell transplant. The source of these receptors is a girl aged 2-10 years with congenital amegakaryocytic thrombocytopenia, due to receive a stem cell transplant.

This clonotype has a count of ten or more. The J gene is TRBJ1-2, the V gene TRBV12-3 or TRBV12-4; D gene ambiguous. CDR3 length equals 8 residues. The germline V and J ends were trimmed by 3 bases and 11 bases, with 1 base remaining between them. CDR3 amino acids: CASSLYTF. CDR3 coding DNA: TGTGCCAGCAGTTTGTACACCTTC.

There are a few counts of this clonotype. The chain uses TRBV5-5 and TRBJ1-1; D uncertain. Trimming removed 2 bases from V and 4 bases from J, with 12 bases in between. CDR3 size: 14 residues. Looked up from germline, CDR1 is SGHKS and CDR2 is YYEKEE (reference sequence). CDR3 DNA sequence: TGTGCCAGCAGCTTTCCCGGACGTGGCACTGAAGCTTTCTTT. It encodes CASSFPGRGTEAFF.

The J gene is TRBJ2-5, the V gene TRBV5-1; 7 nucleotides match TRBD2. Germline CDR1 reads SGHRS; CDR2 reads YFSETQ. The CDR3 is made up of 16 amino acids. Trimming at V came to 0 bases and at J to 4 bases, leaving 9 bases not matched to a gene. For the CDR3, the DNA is TGCGCCAGCAGCTTGGTCTGGCGAACGGGGGGAGAGACCCAGTACTTC. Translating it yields CASSLVWRTGGETQYF.

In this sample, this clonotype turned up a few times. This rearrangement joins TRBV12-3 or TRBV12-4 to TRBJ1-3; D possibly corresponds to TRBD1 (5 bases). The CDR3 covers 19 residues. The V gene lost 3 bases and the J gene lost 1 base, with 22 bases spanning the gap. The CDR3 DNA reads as TGTGCCAGCAGTTTCTTCCGGCACCCCGAGGGACTATCTGGAAACACCATATATTTT. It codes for CASSFFRHPEGLSGNTIYF.

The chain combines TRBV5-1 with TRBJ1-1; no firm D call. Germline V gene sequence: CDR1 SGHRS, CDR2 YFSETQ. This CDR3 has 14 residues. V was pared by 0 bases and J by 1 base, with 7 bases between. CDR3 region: CASSLADQNTEAFF. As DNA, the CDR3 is TGCGCCAGCAGCTTGGCCGATCAGAACACTGAAGCTTTCTTT.

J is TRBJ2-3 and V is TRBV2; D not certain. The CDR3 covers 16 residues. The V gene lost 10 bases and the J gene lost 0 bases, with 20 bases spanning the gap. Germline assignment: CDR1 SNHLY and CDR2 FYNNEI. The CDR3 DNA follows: TGTGCCATACGGAACTTGGATAGGTCTAGCACAGATACGCAGTATTTT. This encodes CAIRNLDRSSTDTQYF.

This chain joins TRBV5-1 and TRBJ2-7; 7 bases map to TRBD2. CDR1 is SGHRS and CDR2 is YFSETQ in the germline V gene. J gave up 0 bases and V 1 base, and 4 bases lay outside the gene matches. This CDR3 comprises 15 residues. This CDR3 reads CASSLRLAASYEQYF. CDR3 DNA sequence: TGCGCCAGCAGCTTGCGTCTAGCGGCCTCCTACGAGCAGTACTTC.

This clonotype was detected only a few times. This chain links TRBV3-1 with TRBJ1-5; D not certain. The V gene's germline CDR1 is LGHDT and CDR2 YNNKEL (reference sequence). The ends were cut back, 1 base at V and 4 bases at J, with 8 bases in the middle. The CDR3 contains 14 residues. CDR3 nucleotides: TGTGCCAGCAGCCAAGCGGGTGATAATCAGCCCCAGCATTTT. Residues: CASSQAGDNQPQHF. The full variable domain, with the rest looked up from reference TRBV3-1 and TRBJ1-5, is DTAVSQTPKYLVTQMGNDKSIKCEQNLGHDTMYWYKQDSKKFLKIMFSYNNKELIINETVPNRFSPKSPDKAHLNLHINSLELGDSAVYFCASSQAGDNQPQHFGDGTRLSIL.

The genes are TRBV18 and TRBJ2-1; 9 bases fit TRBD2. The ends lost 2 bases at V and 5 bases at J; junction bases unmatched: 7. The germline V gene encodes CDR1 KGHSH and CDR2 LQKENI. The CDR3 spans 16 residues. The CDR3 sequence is CASSPIFLAGHNEQFF. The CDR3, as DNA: TGTGCCAGCTCACCAATTTTCCTAGCGGGACACAATGAGCAGTTCTTC.

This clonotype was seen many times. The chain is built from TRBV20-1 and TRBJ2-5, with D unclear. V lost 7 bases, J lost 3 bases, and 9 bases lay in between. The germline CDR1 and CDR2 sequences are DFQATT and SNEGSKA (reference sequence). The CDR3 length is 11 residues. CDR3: CSGAEKETQYF. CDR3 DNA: TGCAGTGGGGCAGAGAAAGAGACCCAGTACTTC.

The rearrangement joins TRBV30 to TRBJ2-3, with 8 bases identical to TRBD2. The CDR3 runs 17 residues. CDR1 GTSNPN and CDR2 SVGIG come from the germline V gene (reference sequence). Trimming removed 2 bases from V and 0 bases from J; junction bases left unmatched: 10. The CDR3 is CAWSLSLGLASTDTQYF. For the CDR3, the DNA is TGTGCCTGGAGTCTATCTCTCGGACTAGCTAGCACAGATACGCAGTATTTT. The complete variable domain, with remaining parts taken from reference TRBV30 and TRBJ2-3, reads SQTIHQWPATLVQPVGSPLSLECTVEGTSNPNLYWYRQAAGRGLQLLFYSVGIGQISSEVPQNLSASRPQDRQFILSSKKLLLSDSGFYLCAWSLSLGLASTDTQYFGPGTRLTVL.

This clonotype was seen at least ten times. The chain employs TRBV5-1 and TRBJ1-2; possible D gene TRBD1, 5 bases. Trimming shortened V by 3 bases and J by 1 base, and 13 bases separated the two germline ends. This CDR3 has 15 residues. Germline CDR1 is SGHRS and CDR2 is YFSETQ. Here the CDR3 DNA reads TGCGCCAGCAGCTCGACAGAGGCCTATAACTATGGCTACACCTTC. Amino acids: CASSSTEAYNYGYTF.

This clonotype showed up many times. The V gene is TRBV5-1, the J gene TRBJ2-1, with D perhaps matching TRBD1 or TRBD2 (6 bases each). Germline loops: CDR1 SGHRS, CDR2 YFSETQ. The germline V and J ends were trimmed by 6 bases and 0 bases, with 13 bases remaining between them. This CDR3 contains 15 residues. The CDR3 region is CASNLGGGSYNEQFF. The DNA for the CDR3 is TGCGCCAGCAATCTAGGGGGAGGCTCCTACAATGAGCAGTTCTTC.

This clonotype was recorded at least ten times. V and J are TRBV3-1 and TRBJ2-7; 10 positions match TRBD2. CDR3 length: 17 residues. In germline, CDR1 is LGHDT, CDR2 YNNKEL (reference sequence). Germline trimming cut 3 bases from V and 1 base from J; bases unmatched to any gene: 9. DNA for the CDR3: TGTGCCAGCAGCCAGAAAGAAGGACTAGCGGATTCCTACGAGCAGTACTTC. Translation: CASSQKEGLADSYEQYF.

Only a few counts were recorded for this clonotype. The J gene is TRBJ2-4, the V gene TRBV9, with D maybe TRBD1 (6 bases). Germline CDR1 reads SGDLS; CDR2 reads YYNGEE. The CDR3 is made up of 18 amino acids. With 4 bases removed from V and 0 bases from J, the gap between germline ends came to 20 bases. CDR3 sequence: CASSPGTRTILAKNIQYF. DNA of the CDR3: TGTGCCAGCAGCCCGGGGACACGGACAATACTAGCCAAAAACATTCAGTACTTC.

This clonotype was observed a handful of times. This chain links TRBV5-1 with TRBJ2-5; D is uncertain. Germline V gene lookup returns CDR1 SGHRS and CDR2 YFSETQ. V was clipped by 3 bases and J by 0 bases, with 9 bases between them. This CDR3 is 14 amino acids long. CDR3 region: CASSYGPDQETQYF. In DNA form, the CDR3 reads TGCGCCAGCAGCTATGGCCCGGACCAAGAGACCCAGTACTTC.

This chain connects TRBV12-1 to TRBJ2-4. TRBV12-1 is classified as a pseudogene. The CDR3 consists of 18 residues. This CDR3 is CASSHLVMKLLRENIQYF. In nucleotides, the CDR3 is TGTGCCAGCAGCCATTTGGTTATGAAACTACTCAGAGAAAACATTCAGTACTTC.

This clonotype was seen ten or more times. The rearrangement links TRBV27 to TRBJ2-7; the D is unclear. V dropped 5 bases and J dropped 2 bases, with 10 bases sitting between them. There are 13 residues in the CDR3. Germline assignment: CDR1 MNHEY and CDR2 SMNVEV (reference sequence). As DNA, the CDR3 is TGTGCCAGCAGTCTACGTGAGGCCTACGAGCAGTACTTC. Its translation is CASSLREAYEQYF.